Each of the 16 T cell receptor beta chains below was sequenced from the same sample in a study of shared T cell receptors in the human thymus (dated by TCRdb to about 2021). The protocol used for the library was the immunoSEQ multiplex PCR assay. TCRdb's version of the immuneACCESS table is confined to in-frame rearrangements and falls short of the full clone set. An unresolved V gene accounts for under half of the shortfall where checked; the remainder is of unknown origin. The sample table shows 700,000 to 750,000 clones, and approximately 85% are seen once. The ten top clones hold roughly 0.01% of the sample. These records were also assigned to another study, of human thymus T cells.

The specimen sequenced was thymocytes. The receptors were sampled from a girl under three years old with a congenital heart defect. Donor details come from another sample of the same person, matched by shared clones.

This clone has more than one count but fewer than ten. The chain joins TRBV5-5 to TRBJ2-3; the match to TRBD1 covers 8 bases. This CDR3 region has 18 residues. Trimming cost V 6 bases and J 4 bases; bases outside gene matches: 19. Germline CDR1 SGHKS, CDR2 YYEKEE (reference sequence). The DNA for the CDR3 is TGTGCCAGCACCTCACAGAGACAGGGGTTAATACAATCAGATACGCAGTATTTT. It is translated as CASTSQRQGLIQSDTQYF.

V usage is TRBV10-3 and J usage is TRBJ2-3; the D gene is possibly TRBD2 (6 bases). This CDR3 contains 16 residues. Germline lookup yields CDR1 ENHRY and CDR2 SYGVKD. V was trimmed by 6 bases and J by 1 base, leaving 17 bases between them. CDR3: CAISPSGGEGTDTQYF. In DNA, the CDR3 is TGTGCCATCAGCCCGAGCGGCGGGGAGGGCACAGATACGCAGTATTTT.

This clone has a single count. The V call is TRBV28, the J call TRBJ2-3, with D unresolved. V was clipped by 6 bases and J by 0 bases, with 13 bases between them. Looked up from germline, CDR1 is MDHEN and CDR2 is SYDVKM. This CDR3 is 15 amino acids long. The CDR3 DNA follows: TGTGCCAGCAGCTACTTGCTGTCTAGCACAGATACGCAGTATTTT. Translated: CASSYLLSSTDTQYF.

With regard to this clone: A read error may produce the germline difference seen at one junction end. This sample includes further DNA sequences coding for the same CDR3. The chain is built from TRBV5-1 and TRBJ1-3, with TRBD1 as a possible D gene (6 bases). CDR3 size: 14 residues. Germline CDR1 and CDR2: SGHRS and YFSETQ. CDR3 region: CASSLDTGRNTIYF. The CDR3 DNA is TGTGCCAGCAGCTTGGATACAGGGAGAAACACCATATATTTT.

This clone was detected once. V gene TRBV5-1 combines with J gene TRBJ2-1; D gene ambiguous. The CDR3 covers 16 residues. Per the germline V gene, CDR1 is SGHRS and CDR2 is YFSETQ. Deletions cut 4 bases from V and 0 bases from J, with 14 bases between. CDR3 loop: CASSPEVPNSYNEQFF. The CDR3 bases are TGCGCCAGCAGCCCCGAGGTGCCGAACTCCTACAATGAGCAGTTCTTC. Full variable domain (outside the CDR3, taken from reference TRBV5-1 and TRBJ2-1): KAGVTQTPRYLIKTRGQQVTLSCSPISGHRSVSWYQQTPGQGLQFLFEYFSETQRNKGNFPGRFSGRQFSNSRSEMNVSTLELGDSALYLCASSPEVPNSYNEQFFGPGTRLTVL.

The chain employs TRBV28 and TRBJ1-4; D perhaps matches TRBD1 (6 bases). Per the germline V gene, CDR1 is MDHEN and CDR2 is SYDVKM. The CDR3 has 16 residues. The germline V and J ends were trimmed by 7 bases and 8 bases, with 23 bases remaining between them. CDR3 DNA: TGTGCCAGCACTCCCATAGACAGGCAGGATAGGGAAAAACTGTTTTTT. Amino acid sequence: CASTPIDRQDREKLFF.

The chain carries TRBV5-1 and TRBJ1-2; D ambiguous. V lost 4 bases and J 6 bases, leaving 16 bases between the germline ends. Per the germline V gene, CDR1 is SGHRS and CDR2 is YFSETQ. The CDR3 extends over 14 amino acids. The CDR3 DNA reads TGCGCCAGCAGCCCGCGTGGGCTCCCCCATGGCTACACCTTC. The encoded protein is CASSPRGLPHGYTF.

The chain carries TRBV28 and TRBJ1-5; D unresolved. The V gene lost 6 bases and the J gene lost 4 bases, with 4 bases spanning the gap. CDR1 MDHEN and CDR2 SYDVKM come from the germline V gene. The CDR3 extends over 11 amino acids. CDR3 in amino acids: CASRANQPQHF. The CDR3 DNA is TGTGCCAGCAGGGCAAATCAGCCCCAGCATTTT.

The chain carries TRBV2 and TRBJ1-5; the D gene is possibly TRBD1 (5 bases). This CDR3 is built from 16 residues. The V end was cut by 10 bases, the J end by 0 bases, with 19 bases between. Germline CDR1 is SNHLY and CDR2 is FYNNEI. This CDR3 is CATPPRGIYSNQPQHF. The CDR3 DNA reads as TGTGCCACCCCCCCACGGGGGATTTATAGCAATCAGCCCCAGCATTTT.

This sequence joins TRBV5-1 and TRBJ2-5, with D tentatively TRBD1 (5 bases). From germline, CDR1 is SGHRS and CDR2 YFSETQ. V gave up 6 bases and J gave up 2 bases, with 14 bases separating them. This CDR3 spans 14 amino acids. The CDR3 sequence: CASTGTGNQETQYF. As DNA, the CDR3 is TGCGCCAGCACCGGCACAGGCAATCAAGAGACCCAGTACTTC.

V usage is TRBV9 and J usage is TRBJ2-5, with 9 bases identical to TRBD2. This CDR3 contains 17 residues. Trimming at V came to 0 bases and at J to 2 bases, leaving 8 bases not matched to a gene. Per germline, CDR1 SGDLS and CDR2 YYNGEE. CDR3: CASSVGAERGAQETQYF. DNA for the CDR3: TGTGCCAGCAGCGTAGGGGCGGAGCGGGGGGCGCAAGAGACCCAGTACTTC.

The V call is TRBV23-1, the J call TRBJ2-7, with 7 nucleotides matching TRBD1. TRBV23-1 is an ORF; its function is uncertain. The CDR3 runs 16 residues. V lost 3 bases to trimming and J lost 3 bases; unmatched junction nucleotides: 11. The CDR3 spells CASSHRDRARDYEQYF. CDR3 nucleotides: TGCGCCAGCAGTCATCGAGACAGGGCCAGAGACTACGAGCAGTACTTC.

The rearrangement joins TRBV14 to TRBJ2-1; TRBD1 matches 7 bases. V lost 4 bases to trimming and J lost 4 bases; unmatched junction nucleotides: 1. The germline V gene has CDR1 SGHDN and CDR2 FVKESK. The CDR3 is 13 amino acids. CDR3 nucleotides: TGTGCCAGCAGCCCGGACAGGTACAATGAGCAGTTCTTC. Translated: CASSPDRYNEQFF.

The chain uses TRBV9 and TRBJ2-7; 7 positions match TRBD1. Per the germline V gene, CDR1 is SGDLS and CDR2 is YYNGEE. Trimming removed 3 bases from V and 4 bases from J; junction bases left unmatched: 10. The CDR3 runs 15 residues. The CDR3, as DNA: TGTGCCAGCAGCGCCGCTCCGGGACAGTCTTACGAGCAGTACTTC. Protein: CASSAAPGQSYEQYF.

V usage is TRBV6-1 and J usage is TRBJ2-7; TRBD1 agrees at 10 bases. Unmatched junction bases numbered 5, after V lost 2 bases and J lost 4 bases. Germline V gene lookup returns CDR1 MNHNS and CDR2 SASEGT. CDR3 length equals 15 residues. This chain's CDR3 is CASSELGQGQYEQYF. The CDR3 DNA follows: TGTGCCAGCAGTGAATTGGGACAGGGGCAATACGAGCAGTACTTC.

The V and J genes are TRBV11-2 and TRBJ2-2; D remains ambiguous. V was cut by 1 base and J by 1 base, with 7 bases left in between. The CDR3 loop spans 15 amino acids. Germline CDR1 SGHAT, CDR2 FQNNGV. The CDR3 region has the DNA TGTGCCAGCAGCTTAGTGGCAGGGAACACCGGGGAGCTGTTTTTT. Translated: CASSLVAGNTGELFF. The whole variable domain, remainder taken from reference TRBV11-2 and TRBJ2-2, is EAGVAQSPRYKIIEKRQSVAFWCNPISGHATLYWYQQILGQGPKLLIQFQNNGVVDDSQLPKDRFSAERLKGVDSTLKIQPAKLEDSAVYLCASSLVAGNTGELFFGEGSRLTVL.